The 29 T cell receptor beta chains in this list originate from one sample, sequenced in a study of CD8 T cells in Susac syndrome (dated by TCRdb to the late 2010s). The protocol used for the library was the immunoSEQ multiplex PCR assay. RNA was extracted using the RNeasy kit, and roughly 0.5 to 1 microgram was reverse transcribed with random hexamers. TCRdb passed the public sequencing reads through fastp at Q25 and MiXCR, retaining productive beta sequences. Rows matching on CDR3 protein sequence are summarized as one entry with the most common DNA and genes. The sample table contains approximately 49,000 distinct CDR3 sequences; only one count was recorded for over 90% of them. The biggest ten clones account for 0.75% of the sample. Input material: CD8+ T cells from PBMCs. Receptors originate from a human donor with Susac syndrome.

The chain is built from TRBV10-2 and TRBJ1-1, with a possible D match to TRBD1 (5 bases). Trimming left V 4 bases short and J 0 bases short, with 9 bases between. The CDR3 is 14 amino acids. Germline loops: CDR1 WSHSY, CDR2 SAAADI. The CDR3 here is CASSVRQLNTEAFF. CDR3 coding DNA: TGCGCCAGCAGTGTTCGACAGCTGAACACTGAAGCTTTCTTT.

The genes are TRBV2 and TRBJ2-7; D may correspond to TRBD1 or TRBD2 (5 bases each). Looked up from germline, CDR1 is SNHLY and CDR2 is FYNNEI. Trimming removed 0 bases from V and 3 bases from J, with 9 bases in between. The CDR3 sequence is 14 residues long. CDR3 DNA sequence: TGTGCCAGCAGTGAAGCTGCAGGGAGCTACGAGCAGTACTTC. This gives the protein CASSEAAGSYEQYF.

The CDR3 protein is CASGLRTGLDTQYF. Here the CDR3 DNA reads TGTGCTAGTGGTTTACGGACTGGTCTGGATACGCAGTATTTT. The rearrangement links TRBV12-5 to TRBJ2-3, with D possibly TRBD2 on 5 matching bases. The CDR3 length is 14 residues. CDR1 and CDR2 (germline): LGHNT, FRNRAP. The V end lost 3 bases, the J end lost 6 bases, and 13 bases lay between the germline ends.

This clonotype has just one count. V and J are TRBV9 and TRBJ2-7; perhaps TRBD2 as D (5 bases). The V gene's germline CDR1 is SGDLS and CDR2 YYNGEE. CDR3 length equals 12 residues. V dropped 3 bases and J dropped 7 bases, with 11 bases sitting between them. The CDR3 protein is CASSADYGEQYF. The CDR3 DNA follows: TGTGCCAGCAGCGCCGACTATGGGGAGCAGTACTTC.

To note about this clonotype: At one of its ends the junction is not consistent with the germline gene, which may arise from a read error. The rearrangement uses TRBV7-7 and TRBJ2-5; 9 bases are shared with TRBD1. This CDR3 has 17 residues. The germline gives CDR1 SSHAT, CDR2 FNYEAQ (reference sequence). This chain's CDR3 is CASSLSLPGQGLETQYF. The CDR3 region has the DNA TGTGCTAGCAGCTTATCTCTTCCGGGACAGGGCTTGGAGACCCAGTACTTC. Full variable domain (missing parts from reference TRBV7-7 and TRBJ2-5): GAGVSQSPRYKVTKRGQDVTLRCDPISSHATLYWYQQALGQGPEFLTYFNYEAQPDKSGLPSDRFSAERPEGSISTLTIQRTEQRDSAMYRCASSLSLPGQGLETQYFGPGTRLLVL.

The rearrangement links TRBV27 to TRBJ2-3, with TRBD1 as a possible D gene (6 bases). Germline V gene lookup returns CDR1 MNHEY and CDR2 SMNVEV (reference sequence). The ends were cut back, 4 bases at V and 1 base at J, with 15 bases in the middle. There are 16 residues in the CDR3. This CDR3 reads CASSSSRRTGTDTQYF. The CDR3, as DNA: TGTGCCAGCAGTTCCTCTCGTAGGACAGGCACAGATACGCAGTATTTT.

The chain joins TRBV12-3 or TRBV12-4 to TRBJ1-5, with D tentatively TRBD1 (5 bases). The CDR3 runs 14 residues. Deletions cut 7 bases from V and 2 bases from J, with 12 bases between. DNA for the CDR3: TGTGCCAGCACCTCGACGGGGGGCAATCAGCCCCAGCATTTT. Translated: CASTSTGGNQPQHF.

The chain recombines TRBV30 with TRBJ1-4; D might be TRBD1 (6 bases). Trimming removed 0 bases at V and 6 bases at J, with 14 bases between. The V gene's germline CDR1 is GTSNPN and CDR2 SVGIG (reference sequence). The CDR3 runs to 15 residues. The DNA of the CDR3 is TGTGCCTGGAGTGTAACGGGGGGCGAGGATGAAAAACTGTTTTTT. The encoded protein is CAWSVTGGEDEKLFF.

This chain joins TRBV4-1 and TRBJ1-5, with D unclear. This CDR3 spans 16 amino acids. The germline CDR1 and CDR2 sequences are MGHRA and YSYEKL. V lost 1 base and J 3 bases, leaving 13 bases between the germline ends. The CDR3 DNA follows: TGCGCCAGCAGCCAAGTTCAGAGAGACACCAATCAGCCCCAGCATTTT. Protein: CASSQVQRDTNQPQHF.

The chain has TRBV13 and TRBJ1-2; possible D gene TRBD1, 6 bases. The CDR3 consists of 14 residues. V gave up 6 bases and J gave up 4 bases, with 15 bases separating them. Per the germline V gene, CDR1 is PRHDT and CDR2 is FYEKMQ (reference sequence). The CDR3 sequence is CASSLRTGFYGYTF. The CDR3 DNA reads as TGTGCCAGCAGTCTGAGAACAGGGTTCTATGGCTACACCTTC.

The chain carries TRBV6-2 or TRBV6-3 and TRBJ2-1, with D possibly being TRBD1 (5 bases). Per germline, CDR1 MNHEY and CDR2 SVGEGT. This CDR3 is built from 13 residues. The ends were cut back, 4 bases at V and 4 bases at J, with 8 bases in the middle. The DNA of the CDR3 is TGTGCCAGCAGTTTACAGGAATACAATGAGCAGTTCTTC. It specifies CASSLQEYNEQFF.

The rearrangement links TRBV12-3 or TRBV12-4 to TRBJ2-2, with a possible D match to TRBD1 (5 bases). Between the trimmed V and J ends, which lost 5 bases and 2 bases, there was a span of 12 bases. The CDR3 is 15 amino acids. CDR3 coding DNA: TGTGCCAGCAGTCCGCAGGGTCTCAACACCGGGGAGCTGTTTTTT. It yields the protein CASSPQGLNTGELFF.

Only one count was recorded for this clonotype. V usage is TRBV12-3 or TRBV12-4 and J usage is TRBJ2-5; D is unclear. This CDR3 spans 14 amino acids. V was trimmed by 6 bases and J by 1 base, leaving 12 bases between them. The CDR3 nucleotides are TGTGCCAGCAGCCTCCCGGGCCGCCAAGAGACCCAGTACTTC. Its translation is CASSLPGRQETQYF.

V usage is TRBV7-8 and J usage is TRBJ2-1; 9 positions agree with TRBD2. The germline gives CDR1 SGHVS, CDR2 FQNEAQ. J gave up 5 bases and V 9 bases, and 20 bases lay outside the gene matches. There are 18 residues in the CDR3. The CDR3 nucleotides are TGTGCCAGTCCACCCGGTTCGGCGGGGGGGCCTCTGGACAATGAGCAGTTCTTC. This codes for CASPPGSAGGPLDNEQFF.

J is TRBJ2-1 and V is TRBV9; no clear D gene. Trimming removed 0 bases at V and 4 bases at J, with 11 bases between. Germline loops: CDR1 SGDLS, CDR2 YYNGEE. This CDR3 is built from 15 residues. The CDR3 DNA sequence: TGTGCCAGCAGCGTAGTGAGTCGACCTTACAATGAGCAGTTCTTC. As protein: CASSVVSRPYNEQFF.

V is TRBV4-2 and J is TRBJ2-1; 9 positions match TRBD2. V shed 1 base, J shed 15 bases, and the junction held 7 bases outside the gene matches. Germline V gene lookup returns CDR1 LGHNA and CDR2 YNFKEQ. The CDR3 is 13 amino acids. For the CDR3, the DNA is TGTGCCAGCAGCCAAGGGACTAGCGCGGACATGTTCTTC. Its translation is CASSQGTSADMFF.

The sample holds one count of this clonotype. The chain couples TRBV3-1 to TRBJ1-5; D might be TRBD1 (5 bases). The germline gives CDR1 LGHDT, CDR2 YNNKEL (reference sequence). The CDR3 totals 14 residues. V was cut by 4 bases and J by 7 bases, with 14 bases left in between. The CDR3 loop reads CASSPLRDFQPQHF. The DNA of the CDR3 is TGTGCCAGCAGCCCGCTCAGGGACTTCCAGCCCCAGCATTTT.

This rearrangement joins TRBV20-1 to TRBJ2-1; 8 nucleotides line up with TRBD1. V dropped 1 base and J dropped 15; count of bases not matched to a gene: 8. Germline V CDR1 and CDR2: DFQATT, SNEGSKA (reference sequence). The CDR3 is 12 residues long. The CDR3 sequence: CSARAPGTGLFF. The CDR3 DNA is TGCAGTGCTAGAGCCCCCGGGACAGGCTTGTTCTTC.

J is TRBJ1-1 and V is TRBV20-1; no clear D gene. The V gene lost 3 bases and the J gene lost 5 bases, with 19 bases spanning the gap. There are 15 residues in the CDR3. In germline, CDR1 is DFQATT, CDR2 SNEGSKA (reference sequence). The DNA of the CDR3 is TGCAGTGCTAGCCCCTTGGATTTAGCTGTTACTGAAGCTTTCTTT. Translated: CSASPLDLAVTEAFF.

The chain links TRBV9 to TRBJ2-3, with D possibly being TRBD2 (6 bases). V was shortened by 1 base and J by 0 bases, with 12 bases between the two germline ends. Germline V gene lookup returns CDR1 SGDLS and CDR2 YYNGEE. This CDR3 spans 16 amino acids. In nucleotides, the CDR3 is TGTGCCAGCAGCGTAACGACTAGGGATAGCACAGATACGCAGTATTTT. Translation: CASSVTTRDSTDTQYF.

The rearrangement joins TRBV18 to TRBJ1-1; TRBD1 matches at 9 bases. Losses at the gene ends were 3 bases for V and 5 bases for J; bases not matched to a gene: 1. Looked up from germline, CDR1 is KGHSH and CDR2 is LQKENI. The CDR3 length is 13 residues. The CDR3 reads CASSPGQGTEAFF. CDR3 nucleotides: TGTGCCAGCTCACCGGGACAGGGAACTGAAGCTTTCTTT.

The rearrangement joins TRBV20-1 to TRBJ2-5, with 8 nucleotides matching TRBD2. Germline V CDR1 and CDR2: DFQATT, SNEGSKA (reference sequence). This CDR3 region has 18 residues. The V segment lost 0 bases and the J segment 1 base; nucleotides outside the gene matches: 13. As DNA, the CDR3 is TGCAGTGCTAGAGATCTTCGGTCGAGCGGGGGCATCCAAGAGACCCAGTACTTC. Translating it yields CSARDLRSSGGIQETQYF.

The chain employs TRBV20-1 and TRBJ2-7, with D possibly being TRBD1 (7 bases). The CDR3 spans 14 residues. Trimming took off 1 base at V and 5 bases at J, with 15 bases between the two ends. The V gene's germline CDR1 is DFQATT and CDR2 SNEGSKA (reference sequence). This CDR3 is CSARARGQRDEQYF. Here the CDR3 DNA reads TGCAGTGCTAGAGCCAGGGGACAGCGGGACGAGCAGTACTTC.

The genes are TRBV25-1 and TRBJ1-2; no clear D. In germline, CDR1 is MGHDK, CDR2 SYGVNS. This CDR3 contains 15 residues. The V gene lost 3 bases and the J gene lost 0 bases, with 11 bases spanning the gap. Here the CDR3 DNA reads TGTGCCAGCAGTGAGAAAACAAAAGCTAACTATGGCTACACCTTC. Amino acid sequence: CASSEKTKANYGYTF.

The gene calls are TRBV7-9 and TRBJ2-3, with 9 bases matching TRBD1. Unmatched junction bases numbered 9, after V lost 1 base and J lost 13 bases. CDR3 length: 14 amino acids. Germline-derived CDR1 and CDR2 are SEHNR and FQNEAQ (reference sequence). The CDR3 protein is CASSLELDRGPEYF. The CDR3 coding sequence is TGTGCCAGCAGCTTAGAATTGGACAGGGGTCCGGAGTATTTT.

The chain has TRBV7-3 and TRBJ2-1, with TRBD2 matching 10 bases. CDR3 length equals 18 residues. V lost 4 bases to trimming and J lost 0 bases; unmatched junction nucleotides: 9. Germline CDR1 and CDR2: SGHTA and FQGTGA. The CDR3 spells CASSSLTSGRSSYNEQFF. CDR3 DNA: TGTGCCAGCAGCTCCTTGACTAGCGGGCGTAGCTCCTACAATGAGCAGTTCTTC.

This clonotype was recorded only once. The V and J genes are TRBV6-5 and TRBJ1-1, with unresolved D. The CDR3 contains 13 residues. Germline lookup yields CDR1 MNHEY and CDR2 SVGAGI. The ends were cut back, 5 bases at V and 1 base at J, with 8 bases in the middle. The CDR3 DNA sequence: TGTGCCAGCAGTAGGCACCAGAACACTGAAGCTTTCTTT. It encodes CASSRHQNTEAFF.

This clonotype was counted a single time. This chain links TRBV6-5 with TRBJ2-7, with D uncertain. From germline, CDR1 is MNHEY and CDR2 SVGAGI. The CDR3 spans 12 residues. Trimming stripped 6 bases from V and 3 bases from J, with 9 bases between. DNA for the CDR3: TGTGCCAGCAGGTCACTAAGCTACGAGCAGTACTTC. This encodes CASRSLSYEQYF.

The rearrangement uses TRBV12-3 or TRBV12-4 and TRBJ2-5; D may be TRBD1 (6 bases). This CDR3 region has 13 residues. V was clipped by 1 base and J by 7 bases, with 10 bases between them. The CDR3 DNA follows: TGTGCCAGCAGTTTAGACAGGGCCAGGACCCAGTACTTC. It specifies CASSLDRARTQYF.